A single sample is the source of the 27 T cell receptor beta chains below, sequenced in a study of a mutant IDH1 vaccine in newly diagnosed glioma. Their recognized antigens are unknown. Sample time point: week 11, during vaccination. The vaccine gave 300 ug of a 20-mer mutant IDH1 peptide subcutaneously per dose. Method: immunoSEQ multiplex PCR; TCRdb's copy keeps in-frame clones and lacks some. The sample includes tens of thousands of clones, roughly 90% of them seen just once. Material: PBMCs, obtained from a glioma patient whose treatment included an IDH1 peptide vaccine. These receptors all stem from a man between 45 and 60 years old with glioma.

This rearrangement joins TRBV7-6 to TRBJ2-3; 7 bases are shared with TRBD1. CDR3 length: 14 residues. Germline values: CDR1 SGHVS, CDR2 FNYEAQ. J lost 2 bases, V lost 4 bases, and 3 bases had no gene match. CDR3 bases: TGTGCCAGCAGCTCGGACAGGCCCACAGATACGCAGTATTTT. This translates into CASSSDRPTDTQYF.

The V call is TRBV19, the J call TRBJ2-7; TRBD1 aligns across 7 bases. The germline V gene has CDR1 LNHDA and CDR2 SQIVND (reference sequence). This CDR3 comprises 14 residues. Germline trimming cut 4 bases from V and 5 bases from J; bases unmatched to any gene: 8. CDR3 amino acids: CASSTMTGYHEQYF. CDR3 nucleotides: TGTGCCAGTAGTACAATGACAGGGTACCACGAGCAGTACTTC.

The gene calls are TRBV15 and TRBJ2-7, with D perhaps being TRBD1 or TRBD2 (6 bases each). In germline, CDR1 is LNHNV, CDR2 YYDKDF (reference sequence). The CDR3 has 15 amino acids. V was pared by 0 bases and J by 4 bases, with 13 bases between. CDR3 in amino acids: CATSREVGGPYEQYF. CDR3 coding DNA: TGTGCCACCAGCAGAGAGGTCGGGGGCCCTTACGAGCAGTACTTC.

To note about this clone: One junction end does not reproduce the germline sequence, and a read error may be involved. The chain employs TRBV9 and TRBJ1-5; perhaps TRBD1 as D (6 bases). CDR3 length: 17 amino acids. Germline V CDR1 and CDR2: SGDLS, YYNGEE. The CDR3 here is CASSEGRTATSDQPQHF. CDR3 nucleotide sequence: TGTGCCAGCAGCGAGGGGAGGACAGCCACTAGCGATCAGCCCCAGCATTTT. Complete variable domain (other parts from reference TRBV9 and TRBJ1-5): DSGVTQTPKHLITATGQRVTLRCSPRSGDLSVYWYQQSLDQGLQFLIQYYNGEERAKGNILERFSAQQFPDLHSELNLSSLELGDSALYFCASSEGRTATSDQPQHFGDGTRLSIL.

This clone was counted once. V usage is TRBV6-5 and J usage is TRBJ1-1; no clear D gene. Germline CDR1 and CDR2: MNHEY and SVGAGI. The length of the CDR3 is 14 residues. Trimming left V 0 bases short and J 0 bases short, with 5 bases between. The CDR3 protein is CASSYSSVNTEAFF. CDR3 coding DNA: TGTGCCAGCAGTTACTCTTCGGTGAACACTGAAGCTTTCTTT.

This clone was found once. The chain links TRBV7-2 to TRBJ2-7; 13 bases are a match to TRBD2. The CDR3 runs to 17 residues. The V gene's germline CDR1 is SGHTA and CDR2 FQGNSA. J lost 3 bases, V lost 0 bases, and 5 bases had no gene match. The CDR3 DNA reads TGTGCCAGCAGCTTAGCGCAGACTAGCGGGGGGATCTACGAGCAGTACTTC. Translating it yields CASSLAQTSGGIYEQYF.

The chain joins TRBV5-6 to TRBJ1-4, with 7 bases aligning to TRBD1. With 4 bases clipped from V and 0 bases from J, the junction kept 3 bases outside the gene matches. Germline CDR1 reads SGHDT; CDR2 reads YYEEEE. The CDR3 totals 15 residues. The DNA of the CDR3 is TGTGCCAGCAGCCCTGGGACAGCAACTAATGAAAAACTGTTTTTT. Translating gives CASSPGTATNEKLFF.

The chain combines TRBV6-5 with TRBJ1-1, with D tentatively TRBD1 (6 bases). This CDR3 has 13 residues. Germline values: CDR1 MNHEY, CDR2 SVGAGI. The V end lost 2 bases, the J end lost 7 bases, and 11 bases lay between the germline ends. CDR3 amino acids: CASSYPGAVEAFF. The DNA of the CDR3 is TGTGCCAGCAGTTACCCAGGGGCGGTTGAAGCTTTCTTT.

This clone is a singleton in its sample. The chain employs TRBV7-9 and TRBJ2-7; no definite D call. The germline V and J ends were trimmed by 1 base and 7 bases, with 11 bases remaining between them. The CDR3 covers 13 residues. Germline CDR1 SEHNR, CDR2 FQNEAQ (reference sequence). The CDR3 reads CASSLGDKREQYF. The CDR3 DNA follows: TGTGCCAGCAGCTTAGGTGACAAACGTGAGCAGTACTTC.

This clone has only one observation. The chain links TRBV2 to TRBJ2-2, with a weak D call TRBD1 (5 bases). The CDR3 consists of 13 residues. Looked up from germline, CDR1 is SNHLY and CDR2 is FYNNEI. V shed 10 bases and J shed 6 bases, with 15 bases lying between them. CDR3: CATRVSISGELFF. In DNA, the CDR3 is TGTGCCACCAGGGTGTCGATTTCCGGGGAGCTGTTTTTT.

The gene calls are TRBV7-9 and TRBJ1-2; D perhaps matches TRBD1 (6 bases). Germline V CDR1 and CDR2: SEHNR, FQNEAQ (reference sequence). Trimming pared 5 bases from V and 8 bases from J, leaving 12 bases between. This CDR3 region has 12 residues. The CDR3 reads CASSLTDRGYTF. CDR3 DNA: TGTGCCAGCAGCCTAACAGACAGGGGCTACACCTTC. The full variable domain, its missing parts supplied by reference TRBV7-9 and TRBJ1-2, is DTGVSQNPRHKITKRGQNVTFRCDPISEHNRLYWYRQTLGQGPEFLTYFQNEAQLEKSRLLSDRFSAERPKGSFSTLEIQRTEQGDSAMYLCASSLTDRGYTFGSGTRLTVV.

V usage is TRBV21-1 and J usage is TRBJ1-4; TRBD1, the D gene given by the table, was not confirmed from the DNA. TRBV21-1 is a recognized pseudogene. This CDR3 region has 17 residues. The CDR3 sequence is CASSKSIQGLGNEKLFF. CDR3 sequence (DNA): TGTGCCAGCAGCAAATCAATCCAGGGGCTGGGTAATGAAAAACTGTTTTTT.

The rearrangement joins TRBV27 to TRBJ2-5, with 7 bases lining up with TRBD2. The CDR3 sequence is 16 residues long. The ends lost 0 bases at V and 2 bases at J; junction bases unmatched: 6. Germline lookup yields CDR1 MNHEY and CDR2 SMNVEV (reference sequence). For the CDR3, the DNA is TGTGCCAGCAGTTTATCGTGGCGGGGGAGTCAAGAGACCCAGTACTTC. Residues: CASSLSWRGSQETQYF.

The chain combines TRBV9 with TRBJ1-4; TRBD1 is a possible D gene (5 bases). The CDR3 runs 19 residues. From germline, CDR1 is SGDLS and CDR2 YYNGEE. The ends were cut back, 3 bases at V and 4 bases at J, with 25 bases in the middle. The CDR3 spells CASSGRAGGGPSGNEKLFF. Here the CDR3 DNA reads TGTGCCAGCAGCGGCCGGGCCGGGGGAGGACCCTCTGGTAATGAAAAACTGTTTTTT.

The chain uses TRBV4-3 and TRBJ2-1; either TRBD1 or TRBD2 may fit D (5 bases each). Trimming left V 3 bases short and J 7 bases short, with 13 bases between. Germline CDR1 LGHNA, CDR2 YSLEER. The CDR3 has 14 residues. The CDR3 sequence: CASSQEVGANEQFF. CDR3 DNA: TGCGCCAGCAGCCAGGAGGTCGGGGCTAATGAGCAGTTCTTC.

This clone was seen once. The chain links TRBV4-3 to TRBJ1-2; TRBD1 aligns across 10 bases. The CDR3 has 17 amino acids. Trimming took 2 bases from V and 5 from J; bases not matched to a gene: 11. Per the germline V gene, CDR1 is LGHNA and CDR2 is YSLEER. In DNA, the CDR3 is TGCGCCAGCAGCCAACTCCCCGGACAGGGGGGTACATATGGCTACACCTTC. Protein sequence: CASSQLPGQGGTYGYTF.

The genes are TRBV28 and TRBJ1-5; no reliable D call. V lost 4 bases and J lost 0, with 10 bases in between. CDR1 is MDHEN and CDR2 is SYDVKM in the germline V gene. This CDR3 contains 15 residues. The CDR3 protein is CASSYISNSNQPQHF. The CDR3 DNA follows: TGTGCCAGCAGTTACATTAGTAATAGCAATCAGCCCCAGCATTTT. The full variable domain, in which reference TRBV28 and TRBJ1-5 provide the parts outside the CDR3, is DVKVTQSSRYLVKRTGEKVFLECVQDMDHENMFWYRQDPGLGLRLIYFSYDVKMKEKGDIPEGYSVSREKKERFSLILESASTNQTSMYLCASSYISNSNQPQHFGDGTRLSIL.

In its sample, this clone was seen a few times. V usage is TRBV20-1 and J usage is TRBJ1-5; the D is unclear. The CDR3 extends over 11 amino acids. V lost 0 bases, J lost 11 bases, and 8 bases lay in between. Per germline, CDR1 DFQATT and CDR2 SNEGSKA (reference sequence). CDR3 sequence reads: CSARDIGAQHF. CDR3 bases: TGCAGTGCTAGAGACATCGGGGCCCAGCATTTT.

The chain uses TRBV14 and TRBJ1-6, with 8 bases matching TRBD1. The junction had 3 bases not matched to a gene; V was cut back by 2 bases and J by 9 bases. Germline V gives CDR1 SGHDN, CDR2 FVKESK. The CDR3 has 14 residues. CDR3: CASSQSGGSSPLHF. CDR3 in DNA: TGTGCCAGCAGCCAATCAGGGGGCAGTTCACCCCTCCACTTT.

The V and J genes are TRBV18 and TRBJ1-6; D ambiguous. This CDR3 region has 15 residues. Per the germline V gene, CDR1 is KGHSH and CDR2 is LQKENI. Trimming took 1 base from V and 5 from J, leaving 9 bases between them. The CDR3 bases are TGTGCCAGCTCACCACGATGGGAGGATAATTCACCCCTCCACTTT. It encodes CASSPRWEDNSPLHF.

The CDR3, as DNA: TGTGCCAGCACCAGGAACGCCGGGACAGCCAGCAATCAGCCCCAGCATTTT. Encoded protein: CASTRNAGTASNQPQHF. This chain joins TRBV5-8 and TRBJ1-5; 7 bases match TRBD1. V lost 6 bases and J lost 1; bases outside the gene matches: 13. The CDR3 runs 17 residues. From germline, CDR1 is SGHTS and CDR2 YDEGEE.

This chain joins TRBV2 and TRBJ2-1; D gene unclear. This CDR3 contains 16 residues. V lost 4 bases and J lost 1, with 14 bases in between. The germline V gene encodes CDR1 SNHLY and CDR2 FYNNEI. CDR3 loop: CASSADQVGSYNEQFF. The CDR3 region has the DNA TGTGCCAGCAGTGCGGACCAGGTCGGTTCCTACAATGAGCAGTTCTTC.

The chain has TRBV18 and TRBJ2-3, with D possibly being TRBD2 (6 bases). V lost 1 base and J 1 base, leaving 9 bases between the germline ends. The CDR3 is made up of 15 amino acids. Germline CDR1 KGHSH, CDR2 LQKENI. CDR3 in DNA: TGTGCCAGCTCACCACGGGGGGTTGGCACAGATACGCAGTATTTT. Amino acids: CASSPRGVGTDTQYF. Full variable domain (remainder filled in from reference TRBV18 and TRBJ2-3): NAGVMQNPRHLVRRRGQEARLRCSPMKGHSHVYWYRQLPEEGLKFMVYLQKENIIDESGMPKERFSAEFPKEGPSILRIQQVVRGDSAAYFCASSPRGVGTDTQYFGPGTRLTVL.

This clone occurred once. The chain has TRBV18 and TRBJ1-1; D not certain. This CDR3 is built from 11 residues. The V gene's germline CDR1 is KGHSH and CDR2 LQKENI. Trimming left V 2 bases short and J 7 bases short, with 5 bases between. CDR3 bases: TGTGCCAGCTCACCAGGGTATGAAGCTTTCTTT. Amino acid sequence: CASSPGYEAFF.

V usage is TRBV9 and J usage is TRBJ2-3; D gene unclear. Trimming stripped 0 bases from V and 3 bases from J, with 5 bases between. CDR1 and CDR2 from the germline V gene are SGDLS and YYNGEE. This CDR3 spans 13 amino acids. The CDR3 region has the DNA TGTGCCAGCAGCGTAGCCCAGACAGATACGCAGTATTTT. It translates to CASSVAQTDTQYF.

This clone appeared once. The chain links TRBV28 to TRBJ2-7; D possibly corresponds to TRBD1 (6 bases). This CDR3 is built from 14 residues. The germline V gene encodes CDR1 MDHEN and CDR2 SYDVKM. Deletions cut 5 bases from V and 1 base from J, with 12 bases between. This CDR3 reads CASSEQTGSYEQYF. In DNA form, the CDR3 reads TGTGCCAGCAGTGAACAAACAGGGTCCTACGAGCAGTACTTC.

V is TRBV5-4 and J is TRBJ2-3, with a possible D match to TRBD1 (5 bases). The CDR3 contains 13 residues. The V and J ends lost 4 bases and 4 bases respectively, with 10 bases between them. CDR1 is SGHNT and CDR2 is YYREEE in the germline V gene (reference sequence). CDR3 bases: TGTGCCAGCAGCCCCACAGGCCCAGATACGCAGTATTTT. Its translation: CASSPTGPDTQYF. Looking up the rest from reference TRBV5-4 and TRBJ2-3 gives the full variable domain: ETGVTQSPTHLIKTRGQQVTLRCSSQSGHNTVSWYQQALGQGPQFIFQYYREEENGRGNFPPRFSGLQFPNYSSELNVNALELDDSALYLCASSPTGPDTQYFGPGTRLTVL.